The 25 T cell receptor beta chains listed next were all sequenced from one sample in a study of cytomegalovirus exposure and HLA in healthy donors (dated by TCRdb to 2016 to 2017). Receptors were amplified or captured by the immunoSEQ multiplex PCR assay. For the multiplex PCR, a mixture combining 60 forward primers for TCR Vbeta segments and 13 reverse primers for TCR Jbeta segments was used. TCRdb retrieved this table from immuneACCESS and kept in-frame rearrangements only. Not all clones are present; in checked studies, unresolved V genes account for under half, and no reason is known for the remainder. The sample contains 100,000 to 150,000 clones, approximately 80% of them found a single time. The top ten constitute around 3.6% of the sample. Material for sequencing was PBMCs. Receptor source: a man aged 40-50 years in good health and CMV-seronegative.

The chain couples TRBV18 to TRBJ1-2; 9 bases agree with TRBD1. Germline CDR1 reads KGHSH; CDR2 reads LQKENI. Germline trimming cut 3 bases from V and 7 bases from J; bases unmatched to any gene: 15. This CDR3 spans 17 amino acids. CDR3 bases: TGTGCCAGCTCACCGCTTGCCTGGGACAGGGCCTCGGGTGGCTACACCTTC. It specifies CASSPLAWDRASGGYTF.

V usage is TRBV2 and J usage is TRBJ1-2; TRBD1 agrees at 9 bases. Unmatched junction bases numbered 5, after V lost 5 bases and J lost 4 bases. Germline V gene data show CDR1 as SNHLY and CDR2 as FYNNEI. The CDR3 covers 14 residues. The CDR3 protein is CASSLQGASYGYTF. In DNA form, the CDR3 reads TGTGCCAGCAGTCTACAGGGGGCTTCCTATGGCTACACCTTC.

CDR3 sequence: CASSALGAGGELFF. The DNA for the CDR3 is TGTGCCAGCAGCGCCTTAGGGGCTGGCGGGGAGCTGTTTTTT. The chain recombines TRBV9 with TRBJ2-2, with a tentative D call TRBD1 (5 bases). The CDR3 sequence is 14 residues long. From germline, CDR1 is SGDLS and CDR2 YYNGEE. Between the trimmed V and J ends, which lost 3 bases and 7 bases, there was a span of 13 bases.

The chain employs TRBV30 and TRBJ2-7; D gene ambiguous. Trimming cost V 0 bases and J 4 bases, with 13 bases left between them. The germline CDR1 and CDR2 sequences are GTSNPN and SVGIG (reference sequence). The length of the CDR3 is 14 residues. DNA of the CDR3: TGTGCCTGGAGTGTACTTACGGCCGGGTACGAGCAGTACTTC. It yields the protein CAWSVLTAGYEQYF.

V usage is TRBV7-2 and J usage is TRBJ2-1; D is undetermined. The CDR3 covers 13 residues. CDR1 and CDR2 from the germline V gene are SGHTA and FQGNSA. Trimming shortened V by 1 base and J by 4 bases, and 5 bases separated the two germline ends. CDR3 DNA: TGTGCCAGCAGCTTAGGTCTGTACAATGAGCAGTTCTTC. This sequence encodes CASSLGLYNEQFF.

This clone appeared a few times. V usage is TRBV6-5 and J usage is TRBJ1-6, with unresolved D. The CDR3 sequence is 13 residues long. Trimming shortened V by 4 bases and J by 9 bases, and 10 bases separated the two germline ends. The germline V gene encodes CDR1 MNHEY and CDR2 SVGAGI. CDR3 DNA sequence: TGTGCCAGCAGTTCAAGCCGCCGTTCACCCCTCCACTTT. It encodes CASSSSRRSPLHF.

V and J are TRBV6-5 and TRBJ2-7; 9 nucleotides align to TRBD1. This CDR3 has 15 amino acids. Trimming removed 5 bases from V and 5 bases from J; junction bases left unmatched: 10. CDR1 is MNHEY, CDR2 SVGAGI, per germline. CDR3 nucleotides: TGTGCCAGCAGTCCCAGACCGGGACAGGGTAACGAGCAGTACTTC. This codes for CASSPRPGQGNEQYF.

This CDR3 is CASSLASFTKNIQYF. Here the CDR3 DNA reads TGTGCCAGCAGTTTAGCTAGCTTTACCAAAAACATTCAGTACTTC. This chain joins TRBV28 and TRBJ2-4; a possible D gene is TRBD2 (5 bases). V gave up 2 bases and J gave up 2 bases, with 10 bases separating them. The CDR3 has 15 residues. Germline CDR1 and CDR2: MDHEN and SYDVKM.

In this sample, this clone turned up a few times. The chain has TRBV19 and TRBJ1-5, with D hard to call. The CDR3 runs to 13 residues. Germline V gives CDR1 LNHDA, CDR2 SQIVND (reference sequence). V was shortened by 3 bases and J by 7 bases, with 10 bases between the two germline ends. CDR3 protein: CASSINAGQPQHF. Here the CDR3 DNA reads TGTGCCAGTAGTATTAACGCGGGGCAGCCCCAGCATTTT. Looking up the rest from reference TRBV19 and TRBJ1-5 gives the full variable domain: DGGITQSPKYLFRKEGQNVTLSCEQNLNHDAMYWYRQDPGQGLRLIYYSQIVNDFQKGDIAEGYSVSREKKESFPLTVTSAQKNPTAFYLCASSINAGQPQHFGDGTRLSIL.

The chain has TRBV4-3 and TRBJ2-7; weak D call: TRBD1 (5 bases). This CDR3 has 15 residues. From germline, CDR1 is LGHNA and CDR2 YSLEER. Trimming removed 3 bases at V and 1 base at J, with 13 bases between. The chain's CDR3 is CASSQRKGESYEQYF. CDR3 in DNA: TGCGCCAGCAGCCAGAGGAAAGGGGAATCCTACGAGCAGTACTTC.

The gene calls are TRBV6-1 and TRBJ1-1; D remains ambiguous. V shed 3 bases and J shed 5 bases, with 13 bases lying between them. Germline V gene data show CDR1 as MNHNS and CDR2 as SASEGT. The CDR3 sequence is 14 residues long. CDR3 in amino acids: CASSEKLEVTEAFF. CDR3 DNA sequence: TGTGCCAGCAGTGAGAAACTAGAGGTGACTGAAGCTTTCTTT.

This clone was detected only a few times. CDR3 protein: CASSFGGKNTGELFF. CDR3 DNA sequence: TGTGCCAGCAGCTTCGGAGGGAAGAACACCGGGGAGCTGTTTTTT. The chain recombines TRBV5-4 with TRBJ2-2; D might be TRBD2 (6 bases). Germline-derived CDR1 and CDR2 are SGHNT and YYREEE (reference sequence). V was shortened by 2 bases and J by 1 base, with 9 bases between the two germline ends. The CDR3 loop spans 15 amino acids.

The rearrangement uses TRBV9 and TRBJ2-5; maybe TRBD1 (6 bases). The tail of the sequence fits TRBJ2-7 better, so the J call may be wrong. Germline-derived CDR1 and CDR2 are SGDLS and YYNGEE. This CDR3 is 13 amino acids long. CDR3 DNA: TGTGCCAGCAGCTCAGGGGTGTCCTACGAGCAGTACTTC. Translating it yields CASSSGVSYEQYF.

The CDR3 region has the DNA TGTGCCAGCAGTTACGGGGGGGCCGGCTCGAGTGCGCAGTATTTT. Its protein is CASSYGGAGSSAQYF. The chain recombines TRBV11-3 with TRBJ2-3; the match to TRBD2 covers 8 bases. This CDR3 has 15 amino acids. V shed 6 bases, J shed 10 bases, and the junction held 15 bases outside the gene matches. From germline, CDR1 is SGHNT and CDR2 YENEEA. The entire variable domain, with the rest obtained from reference TRBV11-3 and TRBJ2-3, is as follows: EAGVVQSPRYKIIEKKQPVAFWCNPISGHNTLYWYLQNLGQGPELLIRYENEEAVDDSQLPKDRFSAERLKGVDSTLKIQPAELGDSAVYLCASSYGGAGSSAQYFGPGTRLTVL.

The CDR3 DNA follows: TGTGCCAGCAGCTTAGCGTGGGCAGGGGGGCCGCAGTACTTC. This codes for CASSLAWAGGPQYF. The rearrangement uses TRBV7-9 and TRBJ2-7, with a possible D match to TRBD1 (7 bases). The CDR3 has 14 amino acids. Germline-derived CDR1 and CDR2 are SEHNR and FQNEAQ (reference sequence). V lost 0 bases to trimming and J lost 9 bases, with 15 bases between them.

The J gene is TRBJ1-5, the V gene TRBV7-9; no firm D call. This CDR3 is 14 amino acids long. V lost 3 bases and J 7 bases, leaving 13 bases between the germline ends. CDR1 and CDR2 (germline): SEHNR, FQNEAQ (reference sequence). The CDR3 sequence: CASSFRQRSQPQHF. CDR3 bases: TGTGCCAGCAGCTTTAGGCAACGTAGCCAGCCCCAGCATTTT.

The rearrangement links TRBV7-3 to TRBJ1-1, with D perhaps TRBD1 (5 bases). Per the germline V gene, CDR1 is SGHTA and CDR2 is FQGTGA. V lost 5 bases and J 2 bases, leaving 15 bases between the germline ends. The CDR3 has 15 residues. The CDR3 sequence is CASSPTGGTNTEAFF. CDR3 bases: TGTGCCAGCAGCCCCACCGGGGGGACCAACACTGAAGCTTTCTTT.

Here the CDR3 reads CASSRGQEGEQPQHF. The CDR3 DNA sequence: TGTGCCAGCAGCCGCGGACAGGAGGGCGAACAGCCCCAGCATTTT. The chain has TRBV4-2 and TRBJ1-5; the match to TRBD1 covers 7 bases. V shed 4 bases and J 7 bases; nucleotides not matched to a gene: 10. CDR1 is LGHNA, CDR2 YNFKEQ, per germline. The CDR3 runs to 15 residues.

This clone was seen a few times. The gene calls are TRBV5-1 and TRBJ1-1; 8 bases map to TRBD1. Germline loops: CDR1 SGHRS, CDR2 YFSETQ. The V segment lost 3 bases and the J segment 4 bases; nucleotides outside the gene matches: 14. There are 17 residues in the CDR3. CDR3 in DNA: TGCGCCAGCAGCTCTGGACAGGGCATGAGGATGGGCACTGAAGCTTTCTTT. Translating it yields CASSSGQGMRMGTEAFF.

This clone has a handful of counts. The rearrangement links TRBV5-5 to TRBJ1-3, with 7 bases lining up with TRBD1. V was pared by 3 bases and J by 0 bases, with 15 bases of the junction left unmatched. Germline lookup yields CDR1 SGHKS and CDR2 YYEKEE (reference sequence). The CDR3 runs to 19 residues. CDR3 in amino acids: CASSYANLQGPSSGNTIYF. The CDR3 DNA reads as TGTGCCAGCAGCTACGCTAATCTACAGGGGCCGAGCTCTGGAAACACCATATATTTT.

There are a few counts of this clone. The chain recombines TRBV7-3 with TRBJ2-2; a possible D gene is TRBD1 (6 bases). This CDR3 contains 14 residues. V gave up 2 bases and J gave up 6 bases, with 10 bases separating them. Germline V gene data show CDR1 as SGHTA and CDR2 as FQGTGA. The CDR3 region has the DNA TGTGCCAGCAGCTTACTCGCAGGGGCCGGGGAGCTGTTTTTT. Amino acids: CASSLLAGAGELFF. Complete variable domain (other parts from reference TRBV7-3 and TRBJ2-2): GAGVSQTPSNKVTEKGKYVELRCDPISGHTALYWYRQSLGQGPEFLIYFQGTGAADDSGLPNDRFFAVRPEGSVSTLKIQRTERGDSAVYLCASSLLAGAGELFFGEGSRLTVL.

This clone turned up a few times. The chain couples TRBV28 to TRBJ2-7; TRBD1 aligns across 9 bases. J lost 4 bases, V lost 3 bases, and 7 bases had no gene match. The CDR3 has 15 amino acids. Germline CDR1 is MDHEN and CDR2 is SYDVKM. The CDR3: CASSFPTGGAYEQYF. The CDR3 DNA reads TGTGCCAGCAGTTTCCCGACAGGGGGGGCATACGAGCAGTACTTC.

The chain joins TRBV5-4 to TRBJ1-1; the match to TRBD1 covers 11 bases. The CDR3 sequence is 13 residues long. J lost 7 bases, V lost 3 bases, and 2 bases had no gene match. Germline CDR1 SGHNT, CDR2 YYREEE (reference sequence). The CDR3 nucleotides are TGTGCCAGCAGCTCCGGGACAGGGGGTGAAGCTTTCTTT. Translated, it gives CASSSGTGGEAFF.

Comment on this clone: An end of the junction does not agree with germline; a read error may underlie this. This chain connects TRBV7-9 to TRBJ2-6, with D possibly matching TRBD1 (5 bases). Germline CDR1 SEHNR, CDR2 FQNEAQ (reference sequence). The CDR3 totals 18 residues. CDR3: CSSSFHRPFGSGANGLTF. The CDR3 nucleotides read TGTTCCAGCAGCTTCCACCGGCCGTTCGGATCTGGGGCCAACGGCCTGACTTTC.

The chain carries TRBV7-2 and TRBJ1-1; D not resolved. With 2 bases removed from V and 11 bases from J, the gap between germline ends came to 12 bases. Germline V gene data show CDR1 as SGHTA and CDR2 as FQGNSA. This CDR3 spans 12 amino acids. The CDR3 reads CASSLKTGSAFF. Written as DNA, the CDR3 is TGTGCCAGCAGCTTAAAGACTGGGTCTGCTTTCTTT.